This entry lists 27 T cell receptor beta chains sequenced from one sample in a study of blood T cell repertoires in COVID-19. Some clones are missing from TCRdb's copy, which holds only in-frame ones; the method was immunoSEQ multiplex PCR. The sample records approximately 160,000 clones, about 80% being singletons. The sequenced sample consisted of PBMCs or T cells enriched from blood (not recorded which). The receptors shown here come from a man aged 50-60 years who had recovered from COVID-19.

The V call is TRBV18, the J call TRBJ2-7; D unclear. This CDR3 is built from 14 residues. Germline V gene sequence: CDR1 KGHSH, CDR2 LQKENI. Trimming pared 0 bases from V and 1 base from J, leaving 7 bases between. This CDR3 is CASSPPGLSYEQYF. CDR3 in DNA: TGTGCCAGCTCACCACCGGGCTTGTCCTACGAGCAGTACTTC.

The CDR3 sequence: CASSSQPTGTANTEAFF. CDR3 coding DNA: TGTGCCAGCAGCTCACAGCCGACCGGGACAGCGAACACTGAAGCTTTCTTT. This chain uses TRBV7-2 with TRBJ1-1, with 7 nucleotides matching TRBD1. V lost 4 bases and J lost 1; bases outside the gene matches: 12. The CDR3 loop spans 17 amino acids. Per the germline V gene, CDR1 is SGHTA and CDR2 is FQGNSA.

This rearrangement joins TRBV7-2 to TRBJ2-3, with 9 nucleotides matching TRBD2. V lost 4 bases, J lost 1 base, and 15 bases stayed unmatched. Germline CDR1 is SGHTA and CDR2 is FQGNSA. The CDR3 is made up of 19 amino acids. The CDR3 bases are TGTGCCAGCAGCTCTGGGGGGGCTAGCGGGGCGTGGGGCACAGATACGCAGTATTTT. Protein product: CASSSGGASGAWGTDTQYF.

V gene TRBV19 combines with J gene TRBJ1-3; D gene unclear. CDR3 length: 16 amino acids. The germline CDR1 and CDR2 sequences are LNHDA and SQIVND (reference sequence). The germline V and J ends were trimmed by 2 bases and 4 bases, with 15 bases remaining between them. CDR3: CASSIRSGGVGNTIYF. The DNA for the CDR3 is TGTGCCAGTAGTATACGAAGTGGAGGAGTCGGAAACACCATATATTTT.

In its sample, this clone was seen once. The CDR3 spells CASSLWDNRGGELFF. Here the CDR3 DNA reads TGTGCCAGCAGTTTATGGGACAATAGGGGCGGGGAGCTGTTTTTT. The chain combines TRBV27 with TRBJ2-2; a weak D match, TRBD1 (6 bases). Trimming took 1 base from V and 7 from J, leaving 13 bases between them. The CDR3 is 15 amino acids. From germline, CDR1 is MNHEY and CDR2 SMNVEV (reference sequence).

The V and J genes are TRBV7-6 and TRBJ2-2, with D possibly being TRBD2 (6 bases). The V gene's germline CDR1 is SGHVS and CDR2 FNYEAQ. Trimming removed 0 bases from V and 7 bases from J, with 15 bases in between. The CDR3 runs 16 residues. This CDR3 reads CASSLAGPGVGGELFF. Written as DNA, the CDR3 is TGTGCCAGCAGCTTAGCGGGGCCGGGGGTAGGCGGGGAGCTGTTTTTT. The complete variable domain, with remaining parts taken from reference TRBV7-6 and TRBJ2-2, reads GAGVSQSPRYKVTKRGQDVALRCDPISGHVSLYWYRQALGQGPEFLTYFNYEAQQDKSGLPNDRFSAERPEGSISTLTIQRTEQRDSAMYRCASSLAGPGVGGELFFGEGSRLTVL.

This sequence joins TRBV10-3 and TRBJ1-2; TRBD1 aligns across 7 bases. J was trimmed by 0 bases and V by 6 bases; bases with no gene match: 4. Per the germline V gene, CDR1 is ENHRY and CDR2 is SYGVKD. CDR3 size: 14 residues. The CDR3 DNA sequence: TGTGCCATCAGGAAGGGACAGTCTAACTATGGCTACACCTTC. Residues: CAIRKGQSNYGYTF.

This clone was observed a single time. The chain carries TRBV18 and TRBJ1-3; no reliable D call. Trimming shortened V by 3 bases and J by 0 bases, and 9 bases separated the two germline ends. This CDR3 spans 15 amino acids. The V gene's germline CDR1 is KGHSH and CDR2 LQKENI. The DNA for the CDR3 is TGTGCCAGCTCACCTCAACAACCCTCTGGAAACACCATATATTTT. It encodes CASSPQQPSGNTIYF.

The J gene is TRBJ2-5, the V gene TRBV6-6; 14 bases map to TRBD2. The CDR3 runs 16 residues. Germline CDR1 reads MNHNY; CDR2 reads SVGAGI (reference sequence). V lost 4 bases and J lost 1; bases outside the gene matches: 2. The CDR3 here is CASSFGTSGGQETQYF. As DNA, the CDR3 is TGTGCCAGCAGTTTCGGGACTAGCGGGGGCCAAGAGACCCAGTACTTC.

V and J are TRBV10-3 and TRBJ2-3; tentatively, D is TRBD2 (5 bases). The CDR3 contains 13 residues. The germline V gene has CDR1 ENHRY and CDR2 SYGVKD. V lost 6 bases and J lost 4, with 11 bases in between. CDR3 sequence: CAIRSLGADTQYF. CDR3 coding DNA: TGTGCCATCAGGAGTTTGGGAGCAGATACGCAGTATTTT.

J is TRBJ2-5 and V is TRBV2; D remains ambiguous. This CDR3 spans 12 amino acids. Germline values: CDR1 SNHLY, CDR2 FYNNEI. V shed 4 bases and J shed 5 bases, with 8 bases lying between them. The CDR3 coding sequence is TGTGCCAGCAGTGGTAATCTGGAGACCCAGTACTTC. Its translation: CASSGNLETQYF.

The V and J genes are TRBV15 and TRBJ1-2; D might be TRBD1 (5 bases). Germline CDR1 reads LNHNV; CDR2 reads YYDKDF (reference sequence). V lost 1 base to trimming and J lost 5 bases, with 11 bases between them. This CDR3 contains 14 residues. CDR3: CATSRGTSWYGYTF. As DNA, the CDR3 is TGTGCCACCAGCAGAGGGACATCGTGGTATGGCTACACCTTC.

The chain employs TRBV4-2 and TRBJ2-7, with 7 bases fitting TRBD1. The CDR3 is 15 amino acids. J gave up 3 bases and V 5 bases, and 10 bases lay outside the gene matches. CDR1 and CDR2 (germline): LGHNA, YNFKEQ. The CDR3 DNA reads TGTGCCAGCAGCTCCCGGACAGGAGAGAACTACGAGCAGTACTTC. As protein: CASSSRTGENYEQYF.

The chain combines TRBV11-3 with TRBJ2-1; 10 bases agree with TRBD2. CDR1 and CDR2 (germline): SGHNT, YENEEA. With 5 bases clipped from V and 2 bases from J, the junction kept 9 bases outside the gene matches. The CDR3 loop spans 17 amino acids. CDR3 in DNA: TGTGCCAGCAGCCCTGGGACTAGCGATACCACCTACAATGAGCAGTTCTTC. Its protein is CASSPGTSDTTYNEQFF.

The genes are TRBV6-4 and TRBJ1-5; D not certain. Germline CDR1 reads MRHNA; CDR2 reads SNTAGT. Trimming took 4 bases from V and 3 from J, leaving 7 bases between them. The CDR3 loop spans 13 amino acids. This CDR3 reads CASSAGDNQPQHF. The CDR3, as DNA: TGTGCCAGCAGTGCTGGAGACAATCAGCCCCAGCATTTT.

This rearrangement joins TRBV5-8 to TRBJ2-1, with D possibly TRBD1 on 6 matching bases. V lost 4 bases, J lost 4 bases, and 12 bases lay in between. The CDR3 runs to 14 residues. Germline V gene lookup returns CDR1 SGHTS and CDR2 YDEGEE. This chain's CDR3 is CASSGGQTYNEQFF. CDR3 nucleotides: TGTGCCAGCAGCGGGGGACAAACGTACAATGAGCAGTTCTTC. The entire variable domain, with the rest obtained from reference TRBV5-8 and TRBJ2-1, is as follows: EAGVTQSPTHLIKTRGQQATLRCSPISGHTSVYWYQQALGLGLQFLLWYDEGEERNRGNFPPRFSGRQFPNYSSELNVNALELEDSALYLCASSGGQTYNEQFFGPGTRLTVL.

J is TRBJ2-5 and V is TRBV7-8; tentative D call: TRBD2 (6 bases). CDR3 length: 15 residues. The germline CDR1 and CDR2 sequences are SGHVS and FQNEAQ. Trimming took 1 base from V and 0 from J, leaving 9 bases between them. CDR3 bases: TGTGCCAGCAGCTTAGGGCGGACTAACCAAGAGACCCAGTACTTC. It is translated as CASSLGRTNQETQYF.

This chain uses TRBV7-2 with TRBJ2-5; TRBD2 aligns across 12 bases. The V and J ends lost 7 bases and 5 bases, in that order; junction bases with no gene match: 5. The CDR3 spans 14 residues. Germline lookup yields CDR1 SGHTA and CDR2 FQGNSA. The CDR3 spells CASNLAGGLETQYF. The DNA of the CDR3 is TGTGCCAGCAACCTAGCGGGGGGGCTGGAGACCCAGTACTTC.

The rearrangement links TRBV19 to TRBJ1-5, with 8 bases identical to TRBD1. J gave up 8 bases and V 5 bases, and 20 bases lay outside the gene matches. Germline assignment: CDR1 LNHDA and CDR2 SQIVND (reference sequence). The CDR3 runs to 18 residues. The CDR3 sequence is CASSSSEASGQGKKPQHF. CDR3 nucleotides: TGTGCCAGTAGTTCCTCCGAGGCTTCCGGACAGGGAAAAAAGCCCCAGCATTTT.

For this clone: The sample holds other DNA sequences that translate to the same CDR3. The gene calls are TRBV18 and TRBJ2-7, with 10 bases identical to TRBD1. CDR3 length: 14 amino acids. Trimming removed 3 bases from V and 2 bases from J; junction bases left unmatched: 1. CDR1 and CDR2 (germline): KGHSH, LQKENI. CDR3 sequence reads: CASSPGTGAYEQYF. The CDR3 DNA follows: TGTGCCAGCTCACCCGGGACAGGGGCCTACGAGCAGTACTTC.

V and J are TRBV6-2 or TRBV6-3 and TRBJ2-2; possibly TRBD1 for D (6 bases). V lost 6 bases to trimming and J lost 4 bases, with 15 bases between them. The germline V gene has CDR1 MNHEY and CDR2 SVGEGT. CDR3 length: 15 residues. The CDR3 DNA is TGTGCCAGCAGCCGGATCCAAGGGGGCACCGGGGAGCTGTTTTTT. Its protein is CASSRIQGGTGELFF.

This clone was detected only once. The chain recombines TRBV7-8 with TRBJ2-1; tentatively, D is TRBD2 (5 bases). Germline V gene lookup returns CDR1 SGHVS and CDR2 FQNEAQ. Deletions cut 1 base from V and 4 bases from J, with 14 bases between. The CDR3 contains 16 residues. The chain's CDR3 is CASSLELGRRYNEQFF. The CDR3 nucleotides are TGTGCCAGCAGCTTAGAGTTGGGCAGGAGGTACAATGAGCAGTTCTTC.

The V gene is TRBV14, the J gene TRBJ2-5; D gene unclear. The CDR3 spans 15 residues. Germline CDR1 is SGHDN and CDR2 is FVKESK. The ends were cut back, 1 base at V and 0 bases at J, with 9 bases in the middle. The CDR3 region is CASSQGLQHQETQYF. Here the CDR3 DNA reads TGTGCCAGCAGCCAAGGACTGCAACACCAAGAGACCCAGTACTTC.

The table lists this clone with a few counts. The chain couples TRBV23-1 to TRBJ2-2; 8 bases line up with TRBD1. TRBV23-1 is an open reading frame whose function is uncertain. Losses at the gene ends were 0 bases for V and 0 bases for J; bases not matched to a gene: 3. This CDR3 is built from 17 residues. The CDR3 loop reads CASSQSGQVPNTGELFF. As DNA, the CDR3 is TGCGCCAGCAGTCAATCGGGACAGGTCCCGAACACCGGGGAGCTGTTTTTT.

The chain joins TRBV11-2 to TRBJ2-2; possibly TRBD2 for D (5 bases). The ends were cut back, 6 bases at V and 4 bases at J, with 9 bases in the middle. The CDR3 runs to 13 residues. From germline, CDR1 is SGHAT and CDR2 FQNNGV. The CDR3 DNA is TGTGCCAGCAGACTTAGCGTCACCGGGGAGCTGTTTTTT. Translation gives CASRLSVTGELFF.

The gene calls are TRBV6-1 and TRBJ2-6; TRBD1 might be the D (6 bases). The germline V gene encodes CDR1 MNHNS and CDR2 SASEGT. This CDR3 has 16 amino acids. The V end lost 2 bases, the J end lost 1 base, and 9 bases lay between the germline ends. The CDR3 here is CASSELRGSGANVLTF. CDR3 nucleotides: TGTGCCAGCAGTGAACTAAGGGGGTCTGGGGCCAACGTCCTGACTTTC.

The chain is built from TRBV11-2 and TRBJ2-7; D is perhaps TRBD1 (5 bases). V lost 5 bases to trimming and J lost 4 bases, with 9 bases between them. The CDR3 length is 12 residues. Germline-derived CDR1 and CDR2 are SGHAT and FQNNGV. CDR3 in DNA: TGTGCCAGCAGCCCAAGGGGTTACGAGCAGTACTTC. As protein: CASSPRGYEQYF.